A single sample gave rise to the 27 T cell receptor beta chains below, sequenced in a study of graft-versus-host responses after intestinal transplantation. To release intraepithelial and lamina propria lymphocytes, the graft tissue was processed. Sequencing used immunoSEQ multiplex PCR; TCRdb keeps in-frame clones, though not all of them. The table shows about 15,000 clones, with about two thirds occurring only once. The source material was ileum tissue, sampled less than 700 days after intestinal transplantation. These receptors were collected from a human patient who received an intestinal transplant, so some T cells may come from the graft donor.

The chain uses TRBV5-5 and TRBJ1-1; D is uncertain. The CDR3 is made up of 13 amino acids. From germline, CDR1 is SGHKS and CDR2 YYEKEE (reference sequence). Trimming removed 6 bases from V and 4 bases from J, with 13 bases in between. CDR3: CASIRAGITEAFF. The CDR3 DNA reads as TGTGCCAGCATAAGGGCGGGCATCACTGAAGCTTTCTTT. The full variable domain, rest sourced from reference TRBV5-5 and TRBJ1-1, is DAGVTQSPTHLIKTRGQQVTLRCSPISGHKSVSWYQQVLGQGPQFIFQYYEKEERGRGNFPDRFSARQFPNYSSELNVNALLLGDSALYLCASIRAGITEAFFGQGTRLTVV.

This clone has just one count. The CDR3 here is CAVRDRGYDEQFF. CDR3 coding DNA: TGTGCCGTCCGGGACAGGGGGTACGATGAGCAGTTCTTC. This rearrangement joins TRBV7-9 to TRBJ2-1; 11 nucleotides match TRBD1. V was clipped by 11 bases and J by 8 bases; unmatched bases: 8. Germline CDR1 SEHNR, CDR2 FQNEAQ (reference sequence). The CDR3 has 13 residues.

The chain couples TRBV11-2 to TRBJ1-2; perhaps TRBD1 as D (5 bases). Trimming removed 0 bases at V and 5 bases at J, with 13 bases between. The CDR3 loop spans 15 amino acids. Germline V CDR1 and CDR2: SGHAT, FQNNGV. The CDR3 reads CASSLEGGAGYGYTF. DNA of the CDR3: TGTGCCAGCAGCTTAGAAGGTGGGGCCGGGTATGGCTACACCTTC.

The genes are TRBV5-1 and TRBJ2-7, with D hard to call. CDR1 and CDR2 from the germline V gene are SGHRS and YFSETQ. V lost 0 bases and J lost 6, with 10 bases in between. The CDR3 is made up of 13 amino acids. CDR3 region: CASSLVPSSEQYF. The CDR3 nucleotides read TGCGCCAGCAGCTTGGTGCCTTCTAGCGAGCAGTACTTC.

The rearrangement links TRBV4-3 to TRBJ2-5; weak D call: TRBD1 (6 bases). The DNA end lines up better with TRBJ2-7; the J call may be wrong. The CDR3 consists of 15 residues. From germline, CDR1 is LGHNA and CDR2 YSLEER. Here the CDR3 DNA reads TGCGCCAGCAGCCAAGATTTAACAGGGACCTACGAGCAGTACTTC. Its protein product is CASSQDLTGTYEQYF.

The rearrangement joins TRBV10-3 to TRBJ2-5; 8 bases agree with TRBD2. The trim removed 4 bases at V and 2 bases at J, leaving 0 bases unmatched. This CDR3 has 13 residues. Germline CDR1 reads ENHRY; CDR2 reads SYGVKD. CDR3 in DNA: TGTGCCATCAGTGGCGGGGGGCAAGAGACCCAGTACTTC. Residues: CAISGGGQETQYF.

The genes are TRBV19 and TRBJ1-2; D not certain. The CDR3 covers 10 residues. Trimming stripped 11 bases from V and 4 bases from J, with 8 bases between. CDR1 and CDR2 (germline): LNHDA, SQIVND (reference sequence). The CDR3 bases are TGTGCCTCGGGTACCTATGGCTACACCTTC. It encodes CASGTYGYTF.

The CDR3 reads CASSLGPAGVTEQFF. The CDR3 DNA reads TGTGCCAGCAGCTTAGGTCCAGCGGGGGTTACTGAGCAGTTCTTC. The gene calls are TRBV11-2 and TRBJ2-1, with 8 bases matching TRBD2. From germline, CDR1 is SGHAT and CDR2 FQNNGV. V lost 1 base and J lost 9; bases outside the gene matches: 8. This CDR3 comprises 15 residues. Filled out from reference TRBV11-2 and TRBJ2-1, the complete variable domain reads EAGVAQSPRYKIIEKRQSVAFWCNPISGHATLYWYQQILGQGPKLLIQFQNNGVVDDSQLPKDRFSAERLKGVDSTLKIQPAKLEDSAVYLCASSLGPAGVTEQFFGPGTRLTVL.

This sequence joins TRBV13 and TRBJ2-5, with 8 nucleotides matching TRBD1. V trimming: 5 bases; J trimming: 4 bases; junction bases outside the gene matches: 12. Germline-derived CDR1 and CDR2 are PRHDT and FYEKMQ (reference sequence). The CDR3 has 16 amino acids. The DNA for the CDR3 is TGTGCCAGCAGCCCCAGGGGGGACAGGTGGGCAGAGACCCAGTACTTC. Translation: CASSPRGDRWAETQYF.

This clone turned up a few times. This rearrangement joins TRBV6-5 to TRBJ1-5; 7 bases match TRBD1. Germline CDR1 and CDR2: MNHEY and SVGAGI. CDR3 size: 13 residues. V dropped 5 bases and J dropped 6; count of bases not matched to a gene: 4. CDR3 DNA: TGTGCCAGCAGTGAGGGGGCGATTCAGCCCCAGCATTTT. Residues: CASSEGAIQPQHF.

The rearrangement links TRBV9 to TRBJ2-7, with 11 bases fitting TRBD1. The CDR3 spans 16 residues. The ends lost 1 base at V and 4 bases at J; junction bases unmatched: 7. Germline CDR1 reads SGDLS; CDR2 reads YYNGEE. The CDR3 DNA reads TGTGCCAGCAGCGTATCGGGACAGGGGGACTGTTACGAGCAGTACTTC. Its protein is CASSVSGQGDCYEQYF.

The chain has TRBV4-3 and TRBJ2-7, with TRBD2 matching 12 bases. From germline, CDR1 is LGHNA and CDR2 YSLEER. The CDR3 is 16 residues long. The V segment lost 4 bases and the J segment 3 bases; nucleotides outside the gene matches: 7. The CDR3 region is CASSRATSGGYYEQYF. CDR3 in DNA: TGCGCCAGCAGCCGAGCGACTAGCGGGGGATACTACGAGCAGTACTTC.

The chain couples TRBV9 to TRBJ1-2; 7 nucleotides agree with TRBD1. CDR3 size: 16 residues. The germline V gene has CDR1 SGDLS and CDR2 YYNGEE. Trimming removed 0 bases from V and 4 bases from J; junction bases left unmatched: 9. The CDR3 here is CASSVEGTGALYGYTF. The CDR3 bases are TGTGCCAGCAGCGTAGAGGGTACAGGGGCGCTCTATGGCTACACCTTC.

The V and J genes are TRBV19 and TRBJ2-7; 7 bases are a match to TRBD1. This CDR3 has 14 residues. J was trimmed by 0 bases and V by 7 bases; bases with no gene match: 6. Per the germline V gene, CDR1 is LNHDA and CDR2 is SQIVND (reference sequence). CDR3 in amino acids: CASKDRAHSYEQYF. CDR3 in DNA: TGTGCCAGTAAAGACAGGGCCCACTCCTACGAGCAGTACTTC.

The chain links TRBV7-2 to TRBJ2-7; weak D call: TRBD2 (5 bases). CDR1 is SGHTA and CDR2 is FQGNSA in the germline V gene. The CDR3 runs to 15 residues. V was clipped by 1 base and J by 5 bases, with 15 bases between them. CDR3 DNA sequence: TGTGCCAGCAGCTTAGAGGCGGGTCCAGGCCACGAGCAGTACTTC. Its protein product is CASSLEAGPGHEQYF.

The CDR3 DNA reads TGCGCCAGCAGCTTGGCCATAGCAGGGGCTAATGAAAAACTGTTTTTT. Translated, it gives CASSLAIAGANEKLFF. The chain employs TRBV5-1 and TRBJ1-4; maybe TRBD1 (6 bases). Germline V gene data show CDR1 as SGHRS and CDR2 as YFSETQ. V dropped 0 bases and J dropped 3 bases, with 12 bases sitting between them. The CDR3 is made up of 16 amino acids.

The CDR3 protein is CAGNSRGGSYNEQFF. The CDR3 DNA is TGTGCCGGCAACTCGCGGGGGGGCTCCTACAATGAGCAGTTCTTC. This chain joins TRBV7-2 and TRBJ2-1; 9 bases are shared with TRBD2. The trim removed 11 bases at V and 0 bases at J, leaving 8 bases unmatched. The CDR3 is 15 amino acids. Germline CDR1 reads SGHTA; CDR2 reads FQGNSA.

The chain is built from TRBV6-6 and TRBJ2-2; possibly TRBD1 for D (5 bases). Trimming took 2 bases from V and 5 from J, leaving 9 bases between them. There are 14 residues in the CDR3. Germline CDR1 is MNHNY and CDR2 is SVGAGI (reference sequence). This CDR3 is CASSYHQGTGELFF. DNA for the CDR3: TGTGCCAGCAGTTACCATCAGGGTACCGGGGAGCTGTTTTTT.

This clone was detected only a few times. The rearrangement joins TRBV7-3 to TRBJ1-4, with TRBD1 as a possible D gene (5 bases). CDR3 length equals 17 residues. The ends were cut back, 5 bases at V and 3 bases at J, with 19 bases in the middle. Germline V CDR1 and CDR2: SGHTA, FQGTGA. CDR3 region: CASSLLGLGPANEKLFF. The CDR3 DNA reads TGTGCCAGCAGCCTCCTGGGGTTGGGGCCGGCTAATGAAAAACTGTTTTTT.

This chain connects TRBV5-1 to TRBJ1-1; TRBD1 is a possible D gene (6 bases). CDR3 length: 14 residues. CDR1 and CDR2 from the germline V gene are SGHRS and YFSETQ. Deletions cut 5 bases from V and 2 bases from J, with 13 bases between. The CDR3 sequence: CASRLQGVNTEAFF. The CDR3 nucleotides are TGCGCCAGCAGGTTACAGGGTGTAAACACTGAAGCTTTCTTT.

The V gene is TRBV5-1, the J gene TRBJ2-7, with TRBD1 matching 9 bases. This CDR3 contains 15 residues. Germline assignment: CDR1 SGHRS and CDR2 YFSETQ. J gave up 4 bases and V 3 bases, and 8 bases lay outside the gene matches. CDR3: CASSSGTGNQYEQYF. The CDR3 DNA reads TGCGCCAGCAGCTCGGGGACAGGGAATCAGTACGAGCAGTACTTC.

The chain couples TRBV5-1 to TRBJ2-7; 15 bases map to TRBD2. V trimming: 5 bases; J trimming: 4 bases; junction bases outside the gene matches: 1. The CDR3 sequence is 14 residues long. Germline V lookup: CDR1 SGHRS, CDR2 YFSETQ. The CDR3 nucleotides read TGCGCCAGCAGGGGGACTAGCGGGGGGTACGAGCAGTACTTC. Amino acid sequence: CASRGTSGGYEQYF.

The chain has TRBV30 and TRBJ2-7; TRBD1 might be the D (5 bases). CDR1 GTSNPN and CDR2 SVGIG come from the germline V gene (reference sequence). The length of the CDR3 is 13 residues. V lost 2 bases and J lost 2, with 10 bases in between. Written as DNA, the CDR3 is TGTGCCTGGAGTCTCAGGGTAGCCTACGAGCAGTACTTC. This codes for CAWSLRVAYEQYF.

The chain carries TRBV4-1 and TRBJ1-1, with 7 bases matching TRBD1. The length of the CDR3 is 14 residues. The trim removed 0 bases at V and 11 bases at J, leaving 9 bases unmatched. CDR1 and CDR2 from the germline V gene are MGHRA and YSYEKL. This chain's CDR3 is CASSQERGGQGAFF. CDR3 nucleotides: TGCGCCAGCAGCCAAGAAAGAGGGGGCCAAGGGGCTTTCTTT.

The chain's CDR3 is CASSLALRNQPQHF. As DNA, the CDR3 is TGTGCCAGCAGCTTAGCCCTGCGGAATCAGCCCCAGCATTTT. This sequence joins TRBV7-6 and TRBJ1-5, with D uncertain. This CDR3 contains 14 residues. Trimming took 0 bases from V and 4 from J, leaving 7 bases between them. From germline, CDR1 is SGHVS and CDR2 FNYEAQ. Based on the CDR3 plus reference TRBV7-6 and TRBJ1-5, the full variable domain is GAGVSQSPRYKVTKRGQDVALRCDPISGHVSLYWYRQALGQGPEFLTYFNYEAQQDKSGLPNDRFSAERPEGSISTLTIQRTEQRDSAMYRCASSLALRNQPQHFGDGTRLSIL.

The genes are TRBV19 and TRBJ1-5; D may be TRBD1 (5 bases). Looked up from germline, CDR1 is LNHDA and CDR2 is SQIVND (reference sequence). V shed 7 bases and J shed 3 bases, with 16 bases lying between them. CDR3 length: 15 residues. Here the CDR3 reads CASIITQGTNQPQHF. CDR3 sequence (DNA): TGTGCCAGTATCATTACCCAGGGAACCAATCAGCCCCAGCATTTT.

This clone was observed a few times. The V call is TRBV9, the J call TRBJ1-2; TRBD1 is a possible D gene (6 bases). The CDR3 contains 12 residues. Trimming took off 0 bases at V and 8 bases at J, with 8 bases between the two ends. The germline V gene has CDR1 SGDLS and CDR2 YYNGEE. The CDR3 nucleotides read TGTGCCAGCAGCGTAGCTGGGGGCGGCTACACCTTC. This sequence encodes CASSVAGGGYTF.